This T cell receptor (beta chain) originates from a study of beta chain features in type 1 diabetes. Study as a whole: The patients were much like the healthy donors in age, gender and cell yields. General study results and limits: Patients with type 1 diabetes carried fewer insertions and had more deletions at their VDJ junctions. Moderately but significantly shorter TCRB CDR3s were found in Type 1 diabetes patients in all four CD4+ subsets.

Researchers reported sorting CD4+ naive, central memory, regulatory and stem cell-like memory cells via CD45RO/CCR7/CD25/CD127/CD95/CD27. This clone appeared a few times. No antigen is known for it. The authors reverse transcribed all of the isolated RNA, so sequencing captured expressed TCRB transcripts. The table came from immunoSEQ multiplex PCR; TCRdb's copy has only in-frame clones and leaves some out. This sample has hundreds of thousands of clones, with about an eighth found just once. V dropped 6 bases and J dropped 4; count of bases not matched to a gene: 8. The germline CDR1 and CDR2 sequences are SQVTM and ANQGSEA. This CDR3 region has 14 residues.

This clonotype originated in a young woman in good health. The sequencing sample was made of naive CD4+ T cells from blood. V and J are TRBV29-1 and TRBJ2-1; TRBD1 aligns across 8 bases. CDR3 amino acids: CSVLTGARYNEQFF. The CDR3 DNA reads as TGCAGCGTGTTGACAGGGGCCAGATACAATGAGCAGTTCTTC.